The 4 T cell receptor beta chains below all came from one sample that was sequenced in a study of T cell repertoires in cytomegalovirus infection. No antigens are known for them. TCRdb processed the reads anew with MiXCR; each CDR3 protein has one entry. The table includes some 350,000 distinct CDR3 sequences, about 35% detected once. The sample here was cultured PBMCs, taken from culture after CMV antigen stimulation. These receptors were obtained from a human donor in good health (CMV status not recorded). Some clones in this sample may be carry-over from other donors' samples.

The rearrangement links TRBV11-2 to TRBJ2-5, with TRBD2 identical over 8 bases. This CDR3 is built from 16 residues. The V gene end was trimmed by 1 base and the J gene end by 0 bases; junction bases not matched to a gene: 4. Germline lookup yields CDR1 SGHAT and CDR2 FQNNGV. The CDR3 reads CASSLGIAGYQETQYF. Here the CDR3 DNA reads TGTGCCAGCAGCTTAGGTATAGCGGGGTACCAAGAGACCCAGTACTTC.

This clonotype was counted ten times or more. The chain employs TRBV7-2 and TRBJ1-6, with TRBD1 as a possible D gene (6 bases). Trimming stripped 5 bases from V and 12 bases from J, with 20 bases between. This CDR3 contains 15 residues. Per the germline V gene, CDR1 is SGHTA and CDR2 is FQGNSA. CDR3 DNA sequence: TGTGCCAGCAGCATTACCCCAGGCCCCAGGGGACCCCTCCACTTT. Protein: CASSITPGPRGPLHF. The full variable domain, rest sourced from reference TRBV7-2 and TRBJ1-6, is GAGVSQSPSNKVTEKGKDVELRCDPISGHTALYWYRQSLGQGLEFLIYFQGNSAPDKSGLPSDRFSAERTGGSVSTLTIQRTQQEDSAVYLCASSITPGPRGPLHFGNGTRLTVT.

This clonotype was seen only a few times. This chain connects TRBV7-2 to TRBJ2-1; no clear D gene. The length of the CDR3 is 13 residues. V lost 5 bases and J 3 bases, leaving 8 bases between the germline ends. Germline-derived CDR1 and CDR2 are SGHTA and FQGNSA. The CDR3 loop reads CASSPWVYNEQFF. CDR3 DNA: TGTGCCAGCAGCCCCTGGGTCTACAATGAGCAGTTCTTC.

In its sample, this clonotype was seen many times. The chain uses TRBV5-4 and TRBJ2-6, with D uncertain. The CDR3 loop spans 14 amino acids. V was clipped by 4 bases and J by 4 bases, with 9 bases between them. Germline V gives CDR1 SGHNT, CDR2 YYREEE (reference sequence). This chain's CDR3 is CASSPRTGANVLTF. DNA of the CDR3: TGTGCCAGCAGCCCCCGCACCGGGGCCAACGTCCTGACTTTC.